The rows below give T cell receptor beta chains drawn from one sample of a study of T-cell memory formation after mild COVID-19. TCRdb processed the 5' RACE reads anew with MiXCR; each CDR3 protein has one entry. Among some 330,000 distinct CDR3 sequences, around 21% were seen once, and the ten largest hold under 15%. The sample consisted of PBMCs or a T cell subset sorted from them (not recorded which). The receptor source for this set is an adult woman who had mild COVID-19 (a few samples of this study predate the infection). Cell type and time point are not known. Each CDR3 is given with its conserved first and last residue. Some rows have no size entry. The others give once, few or many, or a class for an expanded clone.

clone_size | v_call | cdr3_aa
. | TRBV5-6 | CASSLAARGELFF
few | TRBV7-7 | CASARTSGTSYNEQFF
many | TRBV5-1 | CASSLVVRNRQETQYF
. | TRBV20-1 | CRIIWGTEAFF
few | TRBV6-1 | CASGGWGNGNQPQHF
few | TRBV4-2 | CASSQVAGETYEQYF
few | TRBV7-9 | CASSLDALDRVVYGYTF
few | TRBV5-1 | CASSLVPGAHTEAFF
few | TRBV12-3/TRBV12-4 | CASSFSRAAYGYTF
few | TRBV6-2/TRBV6-3 | CASIPAGTPYNEQFF
few | TRBV20-1 | CSASNRDGDSNQPQHF
. | TRBV6-6 | CASSYRVRAEAFF
. | TRBV6-5 | CASSYLQGIEAFF
. | TRBV5-1 | CASSITGAEGGELFF
. | TRBV20-1 | CSARAGQLAEAFF
. | TRBV7-9 | CASSLEAGAEEKLFF
few | TRBV12-3/TRBV12-4 | CASSSTSGRENEQFF
. | TRBV19 | CASSPRTSGRGEQYF
few | TRBV7-2 | CASSLVGLAGNTGELFF
. | TRBV5-6 | CASSSGQGYSGNTIYF
many | TRBV24-1 | CATSEPGTGVQETQYF
few | TRBV7-6 | CASSFRAGTGMNTEAFF
. | TRBV27 | CASSPRTGGAGYTF
. | TRBV7-9 | CASSSYIDNTEAFF
few | TRBV6-5 | CASRDLRVGHEQYF
. | TRBV27 | CASSLSRQGGTEAFF
. | TRBV30 | CAWSVGSGNGNEQYF
few | TRBV10-3 | CAISESSGISYEQYF
few | TRBV24-1 | CATSGQGRTGELFF
. | TRBV9 | CASSVGDGIHEQFF
. | TRBV12-3/TRBV12-4 | CASSSGQKFNQPQHF
. | TRBV5-1 | CASSPNGQTVNEKLFF
many | TRBV4-2 | CASSQEGTNTDTQYF
. | TRBV4-3 | CASSQEVGAYYEQYF
few | TRBV19 | CASSGGNEQYF
. | TRBV4-2 | CASSPAKGHEQYF
few | TRBV4-1 | CASSQVSGYNEQFF
. | TRBV9 | CASSVGVGNEAFF
. | TRBV11-2 | CASKISGANVLTF
. | TRBV10-3 | CAISGGDSHNYGYTF